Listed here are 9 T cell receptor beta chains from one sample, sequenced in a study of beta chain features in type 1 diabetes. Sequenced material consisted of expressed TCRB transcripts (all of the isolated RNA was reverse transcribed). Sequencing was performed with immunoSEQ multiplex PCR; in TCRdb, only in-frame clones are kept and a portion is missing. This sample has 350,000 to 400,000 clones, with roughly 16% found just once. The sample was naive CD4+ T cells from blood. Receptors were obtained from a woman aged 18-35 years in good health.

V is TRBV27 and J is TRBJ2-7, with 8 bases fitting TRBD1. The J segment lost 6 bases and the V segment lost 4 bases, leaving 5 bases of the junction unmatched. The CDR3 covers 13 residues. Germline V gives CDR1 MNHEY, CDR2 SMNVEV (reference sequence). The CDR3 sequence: CASSSLDRAEQYF. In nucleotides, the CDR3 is TGTGCCAGCAGTTCCCTGGACAGGGCCGAGCAGTACTTC.

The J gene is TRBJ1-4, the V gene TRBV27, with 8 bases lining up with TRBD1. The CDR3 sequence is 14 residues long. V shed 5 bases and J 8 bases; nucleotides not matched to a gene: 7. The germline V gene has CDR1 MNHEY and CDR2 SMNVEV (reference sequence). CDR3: CASSHDRGGEKLFF. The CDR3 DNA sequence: TGTGCCAGCAGTCACGACAGGGGTGGGGAAAAACTGTTTTTT.

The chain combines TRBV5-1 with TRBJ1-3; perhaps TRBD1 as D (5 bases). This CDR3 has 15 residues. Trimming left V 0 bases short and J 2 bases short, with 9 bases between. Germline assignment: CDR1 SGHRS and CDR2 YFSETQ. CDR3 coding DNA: TGCGCCAGCAGCTTGGAAGGGGTTCCTGGAAACACCATATATTTT. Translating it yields CASSLEGVPGNTIYF.

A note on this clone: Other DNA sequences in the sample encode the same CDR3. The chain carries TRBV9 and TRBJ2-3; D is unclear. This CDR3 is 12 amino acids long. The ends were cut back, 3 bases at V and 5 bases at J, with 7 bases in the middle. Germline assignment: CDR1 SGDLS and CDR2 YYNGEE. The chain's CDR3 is CASSGLGDTQYF. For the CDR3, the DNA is TGTGCCAGCAGCGGACTCGGAGATACGCAGTATTTT.

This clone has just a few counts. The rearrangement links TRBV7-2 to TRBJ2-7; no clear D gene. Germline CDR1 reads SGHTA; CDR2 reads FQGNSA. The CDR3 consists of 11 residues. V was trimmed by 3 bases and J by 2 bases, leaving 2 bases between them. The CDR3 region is CASSFAYEQYF. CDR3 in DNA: TGTGCCAGCAGCTTCGCCTACGAGCAGTACTTC.

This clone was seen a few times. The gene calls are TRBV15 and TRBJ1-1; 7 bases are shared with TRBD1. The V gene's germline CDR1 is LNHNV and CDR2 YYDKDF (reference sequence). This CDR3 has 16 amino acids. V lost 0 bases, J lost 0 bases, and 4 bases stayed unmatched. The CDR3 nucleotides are TGTGCCACCAGCAGAGAGGGGGACAGTCTGAACACTGAAGCTTTCTTT. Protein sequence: CATSREGDSLNTEAFF.

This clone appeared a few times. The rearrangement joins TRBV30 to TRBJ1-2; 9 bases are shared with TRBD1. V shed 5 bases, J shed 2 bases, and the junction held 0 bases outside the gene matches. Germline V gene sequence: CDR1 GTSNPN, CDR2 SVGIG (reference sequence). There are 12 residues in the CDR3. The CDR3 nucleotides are TGTGCCTGGGACAGGGGGAACTATGGCTACACCTTC. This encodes CAWDRGNYGYTF.

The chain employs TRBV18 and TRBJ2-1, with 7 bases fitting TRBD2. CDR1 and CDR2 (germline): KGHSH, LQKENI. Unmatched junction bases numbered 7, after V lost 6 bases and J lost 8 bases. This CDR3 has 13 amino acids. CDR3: CASSLTSDDEQFF. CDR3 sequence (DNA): TGTGCCAGCTCCCTTACTAGCGATGATGAGCAGTTCTTC. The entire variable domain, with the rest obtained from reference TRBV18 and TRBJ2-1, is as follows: NAGVMQNPRHLVRRRGQEARLRCSPMKGHSHVYWYRQLPEEGLKFMVYLQKENIIDESGMPKERFSAEFPKEGPSILRIQQVVRGDSAAYFCASSLTSDDEQFFGPGTRLTVL.

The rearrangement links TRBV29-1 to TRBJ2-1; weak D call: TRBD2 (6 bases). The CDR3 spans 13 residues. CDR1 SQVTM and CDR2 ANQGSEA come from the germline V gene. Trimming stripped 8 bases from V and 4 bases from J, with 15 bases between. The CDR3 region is CSPYGGLYNEQFF. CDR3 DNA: TGCAGCCCCTATGGGGGGTTGTACAATGAGCAGTTCTTC.